The sample holds many counts of the clone carrying this TCR beta chain. Its specificity is not known. Specified time point: patch test 1, 2 weeks after DPC sensitization. Treatment given: therapeutic diphenylcyclopropenone sensitization with weekly scalp DPC. Unfractionated whole blood served as the source for total RNA extraction. Unique molecular identifiers were affixed to discrete cDNA molecules within the library. TCRdb recomputed calls from the RACE reads with MiXCR, one row per CDR3 protein. The profile shows approximately 52,000 distinct CDR3 sequences, 8% to 13% of them singletons. The source of the sample is a study of human T cells and chemical hapten exposure. About the research overall: Minor pooled library volume differences mainly drove per-sample TCR yield variation. Study findings and constraints: Each of the donors had alopecia, so their immune responses may not resemble those of healthy people. Significantly more large CDR3 similarity clusters arose among expanded TCRs than among controls.

The CDR3 covers 14 residues. Trimming stripped 1 base from V and 6 bases from J, with 12 bases between. Germline V gene lookup returns CDR1 LGHDT and CDR2 YNNKEL (reference sequence). The chain couples TRBV3-1 to TRBJ1-2; D call uncertain. The sequence came from a woman aged 40-49 years with alopecia areata. Some clones in this sample may be carry-over from other donors' samples. This sample comprised whole blood, obtained in connection with sensitization to the hapten diphenylcyclopropenone (DPC). This chain's CDR3 is CASSQAVRGNGYTF. The CDR3 nucleotides read TGTGCCAGCAGCCAAGCGGTACGAGGGAATGGCTACACCTTC.